One sample yielded the 7 T cell receptor beta chains listed below, sequenced in a study of blood T cell repertoires in COVID-19. Repertoires were generated with immunoSEQ multiplex PCR, while TCRdb's copy carries only in-frame clones and drops some. The table shows a few hundred thousand clones, with about 86% occurring only once. Sequencing was carried out using peripheral blood. These receptors originate from an older woman with acute or convalescent COVID-19.

This clone has a handful of counts. The gene calls are TRBV4-2 and TRBJ1-6; 9 bases fit TRBD1. Germline loops: CDR1 LGHNA, CDR2 YNFKEQ. The CDR3 totals 13 residues. V shed 7 bases and J 10 bases; nucleotides not matched to a gene: 5. The CDR3 spells CASTGTGNSPLHF. For the CDR3, the DNA is TGTGCCAGCACCGGGACAGGGAACTCACCCCTCCACTTT.

The CDR3 region is CASSLTLTSPQTYGYTF. The CDR3 DNA follows: TGTGCCAGCAGCTTAACCCTTACTAGCCCTCAGACCTATGGCTACACCTTC. The V gene is TRBV7-2, the J gene TRBJ1-2, with unresolved D. Germline CDR1 is SGHTA and CDR2 is FQGNSA. The CDR3 length is 17 residues. Trimming stripped 2 bases from V and 4 bases from J, with 20 bases between.

The genes are TRBV29-1 and TRBJ1-2; the D gene is possibly TRBD1 (6 bases). This CDR3 region has 12 residues. The V and J ends lost 7 bases and 2 bases respectively, with 11 bases between them. Germline V gene lookup returns CDR1 SQVTM and CDR2 ANQGSEA. DNA of the CDR3: TGCAGCGGCACCGGGACAAACTATGGCTACACCTTC. Protein: CSGTGTNYGYTF.

This clone appeared a few times. The chain recombines TRBV18 with TRBJ2-7, with no clear D. CDR3 size: 13 residues. Germline loops: CDR1 KGHSH, CDR2 LQKENI. V dropped 5 bases and J dropped 5 bases, with 13 bases sitting between them. For the CDR3, the DNA is TGTGCCAGCTCAGAGGTGGGTTCCGACGAGCAGTACTTC. It is translated as CASSEVGSDEQYF.

The gene calls are TRBV6-2 or TRBV6-3 and TRBJ1-5, with TRBD1 matching over 8 bases. The germline gives CDR1 MNHEY, CDR2 SVGEGT. This CDR3 spans 15 amino acids. The ends lost 5 bases at V and 5 bases at J; junction bases unmatched: 8. CDR3 DNA sequence: TGTGCCAGCAGTACCAAACCGACAGGGGATCAGCCCCAGCATTTT. Its translation is CASSTKPTGDQPQHF.

This chain links TRBV18 with TRBJ2-6; D is perhaps TRBD1 (6 bases). Germline CDR1 KGHSH, CDR2 LQKENI. V was cut by 1 base and J by 0 bases, with 13 bases left in between. CDR3 length equals 18 residues. The DNA for the CDR3 is TGTGCCAGCTCACCACTAGGACAGTTAAGCTCTGGGGCCAACGTCCTGACTTTC. Protein product: CASSPLGQLSSGANVLTF.

V and J are TRBV9 and TRBJ2-7; 8 bases are a match to TRBD2. The germline gives CDR1 SGDLS, CDR2 YYNGEE. The CDR3 runs to 16 residues. V lost 3 bases and J lost 3; bases outside the gene matches: 11. The CDR3 sequence: CASSGTGGGSFYEQYF. CDR3 coding DNA: TGTGCCAGCAGCGGGACCGGGGGGGGTTCGTTCTACGAGCAGTACTTC.